This T cell receptor (beta chain) emerged from a study of blood T cell repertoires in COVID-19. As for the study in general: COVID-19 samples from acute and convalescent phases originated in the United States, Italy and Spain.

In the authors' workflow: Reference gene primer amplification gave nucleated cell count estimates. TCRdb keeps only in-frame clones here, not all; method: immunoSEQ multiplex PCR. The V and J calls and clone size were taken over from that table, and D and trimming were inferred from the DNA. The table records approximately 110,000 clones, 81% of them present only once. From germline, CDR1 is ENHRY and CDR2 SYGVKD. V dropped 6 bases and J dropped 8; count of bases not matched to a gene: 3. CDR3 size: 13 residues. The sample consisted of peripheral blood. The receptor was isolated from a man older than 75 with acute or convalescent COVID-19. The chain couples TRBV10-3 to TRBJ1-6, with 8 nucleotides matching TRBD1. This CDR3 reads CAIRAQGDSPLHF. The CDR3 nucleotides read TGTGCCATCAGGGCACAGGGGGATTCACCCCTCCACTTT.